Shown below are 20 T cell receptor beta chains from a single sample sequenced in a study of blood T cells in healthy people across ages. Combining a sample-barcoded 5' primer with a J-beta primer mix, a second PCR ran for about 7 to 11 cycles. Each CDR3 protein gets one entry after TCRdb re-called the 5' RACE reads with MiXCR. The sample lists roughly 1,300,000 distinct CDR3 sequences; approximately 60% were seen once. The material sequenced was blood. These receptors were taken from a man younger than 35 in good health.

The V gene is TRBV12-3 or TRBV12-4, the J gene TRBJ2-2, with TRBD1 matching over 9 bases. Germline trimming cut 3 bases from V and 5 bases from J; bases unmatched to any gene: 10. The CDR3 is 17 amino acids. CDR3 region: CASSFGDRVTKTGELFF. The CDR3 nucleotides are TGTGCCAGCAGTTTCGGGGACAGGGTCACAAAAACCGGGGAGCTGTTTTTT.

This clonotype showed up many times. The rearrangement links TRBV7-9 to TRBJ2-1, with D perhaps matching TRBD2 (5 bases). CDR1 is SEHNR and CDR2 is FQNEAQ in the germline V gene (reference sequence). CDR3 length equals 11 residues. Between the trimmed V and J ends, which lost 5 bases and 9 bases, there was a span of 8 bases. The CDR3 bases are TGTGCCAGCAGCCCGACTATTGAGCAGTTCTTC. This translates into CASSPTIEQFF.

The chain joins TRBV29-1 to TRBJ2-1, with 9 positions matching TRBD2. This CDR3 has 13 residues. Germline CDR1 SQVTM, CDR2 ANQGSEA. J was trimmed by 3 bases and V by 5 bases; bases with no gene match: 2. The CDR3 loop reads CSVLAGYYNEQFF. The CDR3 nucleotides are TGCAGCGTTCTAGCGGGGTACTACAATGAGCAGTTCTTC.

V usage is TRBV29-1 and J usage is TRBJ2-3; D unresolved. The V end lost 1 base, the J end lost 4 bases, and 9 bases lay between the germline ends. This CDR3 is built from 13 residues. Germline lookup yields CDR1 SQVTM and CDR2 ANQGSEA. The CDR3 DNA follows: TGCAGCGTTGAAGTATTGGCCGCAGATACGCAGTATTTT. Translating it yields CSVEVLAADTQYF.

V is TRBV3-1 and J is TRBJ2-1; no reliable D call. With 1 base removed from V and 6 bases from J, the gap between germline ends came to 16 bases. Germline CDR1 reads LGHDT; CDR2 reads YNNKEL (reference sequence). This CDR3 has 16 residues. CDR3 in amino acids: CASSQVSGSGRNEQFF. CDR3 in DNA: TGTGCCAGCAGCCAAGTATCCGGGTCGGGCCGCAATGAGCAGTTCTTC.

This chain uses TRBV29-1 with TRBJ1-1; D is uncertain. V was pared by 8 bases and J by 4 bases, with 8 bases between. This CDR3 contains 10 residues. The germline gives CDR1 SQVTM, CDR2 ANQGSEA. This CDR3 is CSFVGTEAFF. CDR3 bases: TGCAGCTTCGTAGGCACTGAAGCTTTCTTT.

V and J are TRBV6-5 and TRBJ1-2; 7 bases map to TRBD1. The ends lost 10 bases at V and 7 bases at J; junction bases unmatched: 12. Germline V CDR1 and CDR2: MNHEY, SVGAGI. This CDR3 is 13 amino acids long. CDR3 amino acids: CATTGQSASGYTF. The DNA of the CDR3 is TGTGCCACAACGGGACAGTCCGCCAGTGGCTACACCTTC.

The chain combines TRBV5-1 with TRBJ2-2; 7 nucleotides agree with TRBD1. This CDR3 region has 19 residues. CDR1 SGHRS and CDR2 YFSETQ come from the germline V gene. Losses at the gene ends were 2 bases for V and 0 bases for J; bases not matched to a gene: 13. Written as DNA, the CDR3 is TGCGCCAGCAGCTTCGGAGCAGTCGGACAGGACGCGAACACCGGGGAGCTGTTTTTT. Translated, it gives CASSFGAVGQDANTGELFF.

The J gene is TRBJ1-2, the V gene TRBV9; D may be TRBD1 (5 bases). This CDR3 contains 13 residues. The V end lost 3 bases, the J end lost 3 bases, and 9 bases lay between the germline ends. Germline V gene lookup returns CDR1 SGDLS and CDR2 YYNGEE. The CDR3 coding sequence is TGTGCCAGCAGCGGGTCAGGGTACTATGGCTACACCTTC. Translating gives CASSGSGYYGYTF.

V usage is TRBV27 and J usage is TRBJ2-4; 9 nucleotides align to TRBD2. The J call may be faulty, since TRBJ2-7 better matches the DNA end. The CDR3 extends over 15 amino acids. The germline V gene has CDR1 MNHEY and CDR2 SMNVEV (reference sequence). CDR3 in amino acids: CASSLPASGNSEQYF. CDR3 DNA sequence: TGTGCCAGCAGTTTACCGGCTAGCGGGAACTCCGAGCAGTACTTC.

The J gene is TRBJ2-7, the V gene TRBV6-5; D possibly corresponds to TRBD2 (5 bases). Looked up from germline, CDR1 is MNHEY and CDR2 is SVGAGI. V was clipped by 5 bases and J by 7 bases, with 15 bases between them. The length of the CDR3 is 13 residues. CDR3 nucleotides: TGTGCCAGCAGTGACGGGCCCCGAGGGGAGCAGTACTTC. This codes for CASSDGPRGEQYF.

This rearrangement joins TRBV2 to TRBJ2-1; 7 nucleotides line up with TRBD2. The ends lost 1 base at V and 10 bases at J; junction bases unmatched: 7. The CDR3 loop spans 14 amino acids. Germline CDR1 and CDR2: SNHLY and FYNNEI. CDR3 nucleotides: TGTGCCAGCAGTGAAGGGGCTAGCGGCTACGAGCAGTTCTTC. Translating it yields CASSEGASGYEQFF.

The rearrangement uses TRBV3-1 and TRBJ1-2; tentative D call: TRBD1 (5 bases). The CDR3 runs 17 residues. Germline assignment: CDR1 LGHDT and CDR2 YNNKEL (reference sequence). V gave up 3 bases and J gave up 4 bases, with 21 bases separating them. CDR3 sequence: CASSHWDPRGLTYGYTF. In DNA form, the CDR3 reads TGTGCCAGCAGCCATTGGGACCCTCGAGGGTTGACCTATGGCTACACCTTC.

The V and J genes are TRBV5-4 and TRBJ2-1, with 8 bases that match TRBD2. The germline CDR1 and CDR2 sequences are SGHNT and YYREEE (reference sequence). The CDR3 covers 17 residues. The J segment lost 1 base and the V segment lost 4 bases, leaving 10 bases of the junction unmatched. The CDR3 nucleotides read TGTGCCAGCAGCCCCCGGGGGGGGGTCAGGTCCTACAATGAGCAGTTCTTC. Translation: CASSPRGGVRSYNEQFF.

The J gene is TRBJ1-4, the V gene TRBV6-1, with D possibly matching TRBD1 (5 bases). The CDR3 length is 13 residues. The V gene's germline CDR1 is MNHNS and CDR2 SASEGT. Trimming shortened V by 7 bases and J by 5 bases, and 11 bases separated the two germline ends. The CDR3 nucleotides are TGTGCCAGCAAGAAATGGGGGAATGAAAAACTGTTTTTT. Amino acids: CASKKWGNEKLFF.

This rearrangement joins TRBV27 to TRBJ2-7; D call uncertain. This CDR3 is built from 14 residues. V gave up 0 bases and J gave up 0 bases, with 6 bases separating them. Germline CDR1 is MNHEY and CDR2 is SMNVEV (reference sequence). DNA of the CDR3: TGTGCCAGCAGTTTATCTAGTTACTCCTACGAGCAGTACTTC. Its translation is CASSLSSYSYEQYF.

In this sample, this clonotype turned up once. V gene TRBV30 combines with J gene TRBJ2-7; D not resolved. Deletions cut 7 bases from V and 4 bases from J, with 11 bases between. The CDR3 is 11 amino acids. CDR1 GTSNPN and CDR2 SVGIG come from the germline V gene (reference sequence). CDR3 sequence reads: CASHNLYEQYF. CDR3 nucleotide sequence: TGTGCCTCCCATAATCTATACGAGCAGTACTTC. Filled out from reference TRBV30 and TRBJ2-7, the complete variable domain reads SQTIHQWPATLVQPVGSPLSLECTVEGTSNPNLYWYRQAAGRGLQLLFYSVGIGQISSEVPQNLSASRPQDRQFILSSKKLLLSDSGFYLCASHNLYEQYFGPGTRLTVT.

The chain uses TRBV6-2 or TRBV6-3 and TRBJ2-3; D gene ambiguous. The germline V and J ends were trimmed by 0 bases and 6 bases, with 7 bases remaining between them. In germline, CDR1 is MNHEY, CDR2 SVGEGT. The CDR3 contains 13 residues. The CDR3 DNA reads TGTGCCAGCAGTTACTCGGGTCGGGATACGCAGTATTTT. Protein: CASSYSGRDTQYF.

This chain uses TRBV6-6 with TRBJ2-5; D ambiguous. The end of the DNA fits TRBJ2-7 better, so the J call may be wrong. This CDR3 is 14 amino acids long. The germline gives CDR1 MNHNY, CDR2 SVGAGI (reference sequence). This CDR3 reads CASSYQDSHYEQYF. CDR3 in DNA: TGTGCCAGCAGTTACCAAGATTCACACTACGAGCAGTACTTC.

This clonotype was seen a handful of times. The V gene is TRBV24-1, the J gene TRBJ2-1; D possibly uses TRBD1 or TRBD2 (5 bases each). V was trimmed by 5 bases and J by 4 bases, leaving 8 bases between them. Looked up from germline, CDR1 is KGHDR and CDR2 is SFDVKD. The CDR3 loop spans 13 amino acids. CDR3 DNA sequence: TGTGCCACCAGTGGGGACGGATACAATGAGCAGTTCTTC. Amino acids: CATSGDGYNEQFF.